These 26 T cell receptor beta chains originate from one sample sequenced in a study of cytomegalovirus exposure and HLA in healthy donors. In the PCR, 60 Vbeta and 13 Jbeta primers were used. Using immunoSEQ multiplex PCR, the repertoire was profiled, and TCRdb retains in-frame clones only, with some absent. The table includes 90,000 to 120,000 clones, around 80% detected once. The source material was PBMCs. The source is a woman aged 40 to 49 in good health and CMV-seronegative.

In this sample, this clone turned up once. The chain recombines TRBV5-3 with TRBJ1-3; TRBD1 is a possible D gene (5 bases). TRBV5-3 is recorded as an ORF, its role being uncertain. This CDR3 spans 14 amino acids. V lost 4 bases, J lost 5 bases, and 13 bases lay in between. This chain's CDR3 is CARSRQGGRNTIYF. Written as DNA, the CDR3 is TGTGCCAGAAGCAGGCAGGGAGGAAGAAACACCATATATTTT.

This clone was seen only a few times. J is TRBJ2-1 and V is TRBV6-5, with 9 bases matching TRBD2. The junction had 4 bases not matched to a gene; V was cut back by 4 bases and J by 3 bases. There are 15 residues in the CDR3. Germline lookup yields CDR1 MNHEY and CDR2 SVGAGI. For the CDR3, the DNA is TGTGCCAGCAGTTCGCCTAGCGGGGACTACAATGAGCAGTTCTTC. Protein: CASSSPSGDYNEQFF.

This chain uses TRBV18 with TRBJ2-1; 9 bases are shared with TRBD2. The length of the CDR3 is 15 residues. The germline V gene encodes CDR1 KGHSH and CDR2 LQKENI. V dropped 6 bases and J dropped 5; count of bases not matched to a gene: 8. CDR3 amino acids: CASSPLTSGNNEQFF. CDR3 DNA: TGTGCCAGCTCGCCCTTGACTAGCGGCAACAATGAGCAGTTCTTC. Full variable domain (outside the CDR3, taken from reference TRBV18 and TRBJ2-1): NAGVMQNPRHLVRRRGQEARLRCSPMKGHSHVYWYRQLPEEGLKFMVYLQKENIIDESGMPKERFSAEFPKEGPSILRIQQVVRGDSAAYFCASSPLTSGNNEQFFGPGTRLTVL.

The gene calls are TRBV7-9 and TRBJ2-3; TRBD1 is a possible D gene (5 bases). Germline CDR1 reads SEHNR; CDR2 reads FQNEAQ (reference sequence). Trimming took off 1 base at V and 2 bases at J, with 7 bases between the two ends. The CDR3 has 14 residues. CDR3 DNA: TGTGCCAGCAGCTTAGTAGGGGCCACAGATACGCAGTATTTT. Protein sequence: CASSLVGATDTQYF.

This chain connects TRBV18 to TRBJ1-5, with D perhaps matching TRBD1 (6 bases). Trimming removed 6 bases at V and 4 bases at J, with 16 bases between. Germline assignment: CDR1 KGHSH and CDR2 LQKENI. The CDR3 loop spans 15 amino acids. DNA of the CDR3: TGTGCCAGCTCGAACAGGAAACAGGGAAATCAGCCCCAGCATTTT. It translates to CASSNRKQGNQPQHF.

The chain recombines TRBV7-2 with TRBJ2-2; TRBD2 is a possible D gene (5 bases). The CDR3 loop spans 15 amino acids. V dropped 3 bases and J dropped 1 base, with 9 bases sitting between them. Germline-derived CDR1 and CDR2 are SGHTA and FQGNSA. CDR3 sequence reads: CASSLDSRNTGELFF. CDR3 in DNA: TGTGCCAGCAGCTTGGACTCGAGGAACACCGGGGAGCTGTTTTTT.

Here the CDR3 DNA reads TGTGCCACCAGCAGAGGGTGGGGGACAGGGGCCTATGGCTACACCTTC. Protein sequence: CATSRGWGTGAYGYTF. This sequence joins TRBV15 and TRBJ1-2; TRBD1 agrees at 10 bases. The CDR3 loop spans 16 amino acids. Unmatched junction bases numbered 6, after V lost 1 base and J lost 4 bases. Germline V lookup: CDR1 LNHNV, CDR2 YYDKDF (reference sequence).

The CDR3: CASSLRMGRAPPDTEAFF. Here the CDR3 DNA reads TGTGCCAGCAGTTTACGGATGGGCAGGGCCCCACCAGACACTGAAGCTTTCTTT. The gene calls are TRBV28 and TRBJ1-1, with D possibly TRBD1 on 5 matching bases. The CDR3 is made up of 18 amino acids. Trimming cost V 2 bases and J 3 bases, with 22 bases left between them. Germline-derived CDR1 and CDR2 are MDHEN and SYDVKM. Drawing the rest from reference TRBV28 and TRBJ1-1, the complete variable domain is DVKVTQSSRYLVKRTGEKVFLECVQDMDHENMFWYRQDPGLGLRLIYFSYDVKMKEKGDIPEGYSVSREKKERFSLILESASTNQTSMYLCASSLRMGRAPPDTEAFFGQGTRLTVV.

Only a few counts were recorded for this clone. The rearrangement joins TRBV18 to TRBJ2-7; a possible D gene is TRBD2 (5 bases). V lost 3 bases and J lost 0, with 9 bases in between. CDR3 size: 14 residues. Germline V lookup: CDR1 KGHSH, CDR2 LQKENI. The CDR3 coding sequence is TGTGCCAGCTCACCCGAGAGGGACTCCTACGAGCAGTACTTC. Its translation: CASSPERDSYEQYF.

The gene calls are TRBV13 and TRBJ1-1, with unresolved D. The CDR3 covers 14 residues. Germline CDR1 is PRHDT and CDR2 is FYEKMQ (reference sequence). Trimming took 1 base from V and 8 from J, leaving 14 bases between them. The CDR3 region is CASSLVTARLEAFF. The CDR3 bases are TGTGCCAGCAGCTTAGTAACAGCCCGGTTGGAAGCTTTCTTT.

Notes on this clone: One junction end does not reproduce the germline sequence, and a read error may be involved. The chain has TRBV7-9 and TRBJ1-2; D is unclear. Germline CDR1 and CDR2: SEHNR and FQNEAQ (reference sequence). This CDR3 contains 14 residues. Written as DNA, the CDR3 is TGTTCCAGCAGCCGATTTAGAGGCGGCGATGGCTACACCTTC. The encoded protein is CSSSRFRGGDGYTF.

The chain employs TRBV10-3 and TRBJ2-1, with 13 bases lining up with TRBD2. CDR1 ENHRY and CDR2 SYGVKD come from the germline V gene. The CDR3 extends over 17 amino acids. The J segment lost 3 bases and the V segment lost 6 bases, leaving 8 bases of the junction unmatched. DNA for the CDR3: TGTGCCATCAGGATGACTAGCGGGAGGATAGTCTACAATGAGCAGTTCTTC. The encoded protein is CAIRMTSGRIVYNEQFF.

V is TRBV6-5 and J is TRBJ2-1; TRBD1 might be the D (6 bases). The CDR3 runs 14 residues. Looked up from germline, CDR1 is MNHEY and CDR2 is SVGAGI. V was clipped by 4 bases and J by 7 bases, with 14 bases between them. CDR3 residues: CASSSLQGRNEQFF. The CDR3 bases are TGTGCCAGCAGTTCTTTACAGGGTCGTAATGAGCAGTTCTTC.

CDR3: CASSPGGPRMNTEAFF. The CDR3 DNA reads TGTGCCAGCAGCCCCGGGGGGCCCAGGATGAACACTGAAGCTTTCTTT. This chain links TRBV7-3 with TRBJ1-1; D is possibly TRBD1 (6 bases). V lost 5 bases to trimming and J lost 0 bases, with 16 bases between them. Germline CDR1 and CDR2: SGHTA and FQGTGA. This CDR3 spans 16 amino acids.

V and J are TRBV19 and TRBJ2-2, with a tentative D call TRBD1 (5 bases). Per the germline V gene, CDR1 is LNHDA and CDR2 is SQIVND (reference sequence). V was trimmed by 1 base and J by 0 bases, leaving 9 bases between them. This CDR3 contains 16 residues. The CDR3 coding sequence is TGTGCCAGTAGTATAGTGGGGCCCGCGAACACCGGGGAGCTGTTTTTT. It encodes CASSIVGPANTGELFF.

The chain has TRBV6-4 and TRBJ2-3; D gene uncertain. Trimming pared 4 bases from V and 2 bases from J, leaving 7 bases between. CDR1 MRHNA and CDR2 SNTAGT come from the germline V gene. The CDR3 contains 13 residues. The CDR3 protein is CASSAQSTDTQYF. The CDR3 DNA sequence: TGTGCCAGCAGTGCTCAGTCCACAGATACGCAGTATTTT.

J is TRBJ1-2 and V is TRBV6-1; a possible D gene is TRBD1 (6 bases). The CDR3 covers 13 residues. Germline CDR1 reads MNHNS; CDR2 reads SASEGT. Trimming took 5 bases from V and 8 from J, leaving 15 bases between them. In DNA, the CDR3 is TGTGCCAGCAGTTATCAGGGGCGAAGCGGCTACACCTTC. Translation gives CASSYQGRSGYTF.

The chain recombines TRBV4-1 with TRBJ1-2; 8 nucleotides align to TRBD1. V was pared by 4 bases and J by 6 bases, with 10 bases of the junction left unmatched. This CDR3 is built from 15 residues. The germline gives CDR1 MGHRA, CDR2 YSYEKL. In DNA form, the CDR3 reads TGCGCCAGCAGCCCGGAGACAGGGGTAGAGGATGGCTACACCTTC. Its translation: CASSPETGVEDGYTF.

The genes are TRBV4-3 and TRBJ1-3, with a possible D match to TRBD1 (6 bases). The CDR3 is 18 amino acids. Germline loops: CDR1 LGHNA, CDR2 YSLEER. Trimming removed 0 bases from V and 4 bases from J, with 19 bases in between. The CDR3 protein is CASSQDGWTASSGNTIYF. CDR3 sequence (DNA): TGCGCCAGCAGCCAAGACGGGTGGACAGCTAGCTCCGGAAACACCATATATTTT.

The chain is built from TRBV6-4 and TRBJ2-4; 7 bases fit TRBD1. Germline trimming cut 0 bases from V and 0 bases from J; bases unmatched to any gene: 14. Germline CDR1 MRHNA, CDR2 SNTAGT. The CDR3 is 20 residues long. The CDR3 DNA follows: TGTGCCAGCAGTGACTCCCGGGACAGAATGGATGATCCAGCCAAAAACATTCAGTACTTC. As protein: CASSDSRDRMDDPAKNIQYF.

This chain uses TRBV7-2 with TRBJ1-1; D is undetermined. The CDR3 consists of 14 residues. The ends were cut back, 1 base at V and 1 base at J, with 7 bases in the middle. Germline V gene lookup returns CDR1 SGHTA and CDR2 FQGNSA. The CDR3 coding sequence is TGTGCCAGCAGCTTAGGTATGAGGAACACTGAAGCTTTCTTT. This translates into CASSLGMRNTEAFF.

The V call is TRBV28, the J call TRBJ2-1; 7 bases agree with TRBD2. Germline CDR1 and CDR2: MDHEN and SYDVKM. The length of the CDR3 is 18 residues. V was pared by 6 bases and J by 4 bases, with 18 bases of the junction left unmatched. The CDR3 protein is CASRGWGAGIQGYNEQFF. For the CDR3, the DNA is TGTGCCAGCAGGGGCTGGGGAGCGGGAATCCAGGGATACAATGAGCAGTTCTTC.

This clone was counted a single time. The V gene is TRBV5-6, the J gene TRBJ2-1, with 11 bases lining up with TRBD2. CDR3 length: 15 amino acids. CDR1 is SGHDT and CDR2 is YYEEEE in the germline V gene. The J segment lost 9 bases and the V segment lost 5 bases, leaving 10 bases of the junction unmatched. Here the CDR3 reads CASRIAGGPLSEQFF. The CDR3 region has the DNA TGTGCCAGCAGGATAGCGGGAGGGCCTCTTAGTGAGCAGTTCTTC.

This chain joins TRBV19 and TRBJ2-7; 10 nucleotides line up with TRBD2. Germline V gene sequence: CDR1 LNHDA, CDR2 SQIVND (reference sequence). J gave up 1 base and V 8 bases, and 5 bases lay outside the gene matches. CDR3 length equals 14 residues. This chain's CDR3 is CASSRTSGSYEQYF. The DNA for the CDR3 is TGTGCCAGTTCTCGGACTAGCGGATCCTACGAGCAGTACTTC.

This clone was detected a few times. The chain uses TRBV27 and TRBJ1-4; D call uncertain. This CDR3 has 15 amino acids. V was pared by 2 bases and J by 6 bases, with 13 bases between. From germline, CDR1 is MNHEY and CDR2 SMNVEV (reference sequence). This CDR3 is CASSLNPHPDEKLFF. The CDR3 nucleotides are TGTGCCAGCAGTTTAAACCCCCACCCGGATGAAAAACTGTTTTTT.

In nucleotides, the CDR3 is TGTGCCAGCAGTTTGGGATGGACTGGCGAGCAGTACTTC. It is translated as CASSLGWTGEQYF. The chain is built from TRBV28 and TRBJ2-5; a possible D gene is TRBD2 (5 bases). Gene TRBJ2-7 matches the end of the DNA better, so the J call may be wrong. Germline lookup yields CDR1 MDHEN and CDR2 SYDVKM. The CDR3 extends over 13 amino acids.